A single sample gave rise to the 3 T cell receptor beta chains below, sequenced in a study of cytomegalovirus exposure and HLA in healthy donors. The study ran its PCR with 60 Vbeta and 13 Jbeta primers. Produced via immunoSEQ multiplex PCR; TCRdb's table is partial and in-frame only. The sample holds under 150,000 clones, approximately 85% seen once. Input material: PBMCs. The receptor set was obtained from a boy under 18 in good health and CMV-seronegative.

The chain employs TRBV7-2 and TRBJ2-2; D not resolved. Germline V gene sequence: CDR1 SGHTA, CDR2 FQGNSA. The V and J ends lost 3 bases and 1 base respectively, with 6 bases between them. CDR3 length equals 14 residues. The CDR3 region has the DNA TGTGCCAGCAGCTTCGACTGGAACACCGGGGAGCTGTTTTTT. Translated: CASSFDWNTGELFF.

The chain has TRBV13 and TRBJ1-4; 9 bases are shared with TRBD1. V shed 5 bases and J 6 bases; nucleotides not matched to a gene: 7. This CDR3 is built from 15 residues. CDR1 is PRHDT, CDR2 FYEKMQ, per germline (reference sequence). DNA for the CDR3: TGTGCCAGCAGCGAAAAGGGACAGGGCTATGAAAAACTGTTTTTT. This codes for CASSEKGQGYEKLFF.

With regard to this clone: A junction boundary mismatches the germline segment, possibly from a read error. This rearrangement joins TRBV7-7 to TRBJ2-1; TRBD2 is a possible D gene (6 bases). The CDR3 extends over 14 amino acids. The germline V gene has CDR1 SSHAT and CDR2 FNYEAQ (reference sequence). The CDR3, as DNA: TGTGCTAGCAGCCTTACGGGACTCGATAATGAGCAGTTCTTC. It encodes CASSLTGLDNEQFF.